This is a list of T cell receptor beta chains from one sample in a study of vaccination and CD4 T cells after COVID-19. No antigen is known for these receptors. From the PCR reads, TCRdb called clonotypes with MiXCR, one entry per CDR3 protein. The data hold approximately 23,000 distinct CDR3 sequences, with approximately 38% observed a single time. The specimen was CD4+ T cells from blood, cultured in vitro, collected about 7 months after SARS-CoV-2 vaccination. All receptors come from a human donor who had recovered from COVID-19. Both conserved end residues are part of each CDR3. Fields, in order: D gene, V gene, J gene, clone size, CDR3 protein, CDR3 DNA. The D gene is left open where the match is weak. Rows may omit the clone size; those that give it use once, few, many or a size class.

D gene: TRBD1; V gene: TRBV20-1; J gene: TRBJ1-2; clone size: few; CDR3 protein: CSAPYDRDRDGYTF; CDR3 DNA: TGCAGTGCTCCTTATGACAGGGATCGCGATGGCTACACCTTC
D gene: NA; V gene: TRBV20-1; J gene: TRBJ2-3; clone size: few; CDR3 protein: CSAEDRGTDTQYF; CDR3 DNA: TGCAGTGCTGAGGACAGAGGCACAGATACGCAGTATTTT
D gene: NA; V gene: TRBV19; J gene: TRBJ1-2; clone size: NA; CDR3 protein: CASSQLVQVYGYTF; CDR3 DNA: TGTGCCAGTAGTCAGCTGGTACAGGTCTATGGCTACACCTTC
D gene: NA; V gene: TRBV20-1; J gene: TRBJ2-3; clone size: NA; CDR3 protein: CSAISRLARTDTQYF; CDR3 DNA: TGCAGTGCTATTAGCCGGTTGGCGCGCACAGATACGCAGTATTTT
D gene: TRBD2; V gene: TRBV20-1; J gene: TRBJ2-1; clone size: few; CDR3 protein: CSATTSGLYNEQFF; CDR3 DNA: TGCAGTGCTACTACTAGCGGGTTGTACAATGAGCAGTTCTTC
D gene: TRBD1; V gene: TRBV7-2; J gene: TRBJ2-5; clone size: NA; CDR3 protein: CASSPRRTGPETQYF; CDR3 DNA: TGTGCCAGCAGCCCCCGAAGGACAGGGCCAGAGACCCAGTACTTC
D gene: NA; V gene: TRBV20-1; J gene: TRBJ2-3; clone size: NA; CDR3 protein: CSAGRSQGTDTQYF; CDR3 DNA: TGCAGTGCTGGGAGGTCGCAGGGCACAGATACGCAGTATTTT
D gene: NA; V gene: TRBV7-9; J gene: TRBJ2-5; clone size: few; CDR3 protein: CASSLGWGRYETQYF; CDR3 DNA: TGTGCCAGCAGCCTAGGTTGGGGGCGATACGAGACCCAGTACTTC
D gene: NA; V gene: TRBV25-1; J gene: TRBJ1-2; clone size: NA; CDR3 protein: CASSALGTWNYGYTF; CDR3 DNA: TGTGCCAGCAGTGCACTAGGGACATGGAACTATGGCTACACCTTC
D gene: NA; V gene: TRBV20-1; J gene: TRBJ2-3; clone size: NA; CDR3 protein: CSASPHRRADTQYF; CDR3 DNA: TGCAGTGCTAGTCCCCACCGCAGAGCAGATACGCAGTATTTT
D gene: NA; V gene: TRBV7-8; J gene: TRBJ2-7; clone size: once; CDR3 protein: CASSLVGAPYEQYF; CDR3 DNA: TGTGCCAGCAGCTTGGTCGGGGCGCCCTACGAGCAGTACTTC
D gene: TRBD1; V gene: TRBV20-1; J gene: TRBJ2-2; clone size: NA; CDR3 protein: CSARGGTGVNTGELFF; CDR3 DNA: TGCAGTGCTAGGGGGGGGACAGGGGTGAACACCGGGGAGCTGTTTTTT
D gene: TRBD2; V gene: TRBV6-2/TRBV6-3; J gene: TRBJ2-1; clone size: NA; CDR3 protein: CASSTSGRGEQFF; CDR3 DNA: TGTGCCAGCAGTACTAGCGGGAGGGGTGAGCAGTTCTTC
D gene: NA; V gene: TRBV15; J gene: TRBJ2-5; clone size: few; CDR3 protein: CATSRRNGETQYF; CDR3 DNA: TGTGCCACCAGCAGAAGGAACGGTGAGACCCAGTACTTC
D gene: NA; V gene: TRBV7-9; J gene: TRBJ1-3; clone size: few; CDR3 protein: CASSINSGNTIYF; CDR3 DNA: TGTGCCAGCAGTATAAACTCTGGAAACACCATATATTTT
D gene: NA; V gene: TRBV7-8; J gene: TRBJ2-2; clone size: large; CDR3 protein: CASSPRRANTGELFF; CDR3 DNA: TGTGCCAGCAGCCCCCGCCGGGCGAACACCGGGGAGCTGTTTTTT
D gene: TRBD2; V gene: TRBV10-1; J gene: TRBJ2-6; clone size: few; CDR3 protein: CASSEDSYALAGDGANVLTF; CDR3 DNA: TGCGCCAGCAGTGAAGATTCTTACGCGCTAGCGGGAGATGGGGCCAACGTCCTGACTTTC
D gene: NA; V gene: TRBV7-9; J gene: TRBJ2-3; clone size: NA; CDR3 protein: CASSLVGSPDTQYF; CDR3 DNA: TGTGCCAGCAGCTTAGTCGGGAGTCCAGATACGCAGTATTTT
D gene: NA; V gene: TRBV7-9; J gene: TRBJ2-2; clone size: NA; CDR3 protein: CASSKRQSRAAGELFF; CDR3 DNA: TGTGCCAGCAGCAAAAGACAGTCCAGGGCGGCCGGGGAGCTGTTTTTT
D gene: NA; V gene: TRBV28; J gene: TRBJ2-7; clone size: NA; CDR3 protein: CGARSSYEQYF; CDR3 DNA: TGTGGCGCCAGGAGCTCCTACGAGCAGTACTTC
D gene: NA; V gene: TRBV27; J gene: TRBJ2-7; clone size: few; CDR3 protein: CASSLGPDPGSGYEQYF; CDR3 DNA: TGTGCCAGCAGTTTAGGCCCTGACCCAGGATCCGGCTACGAGCAGTACTTC
D gene: NA; V gene: TRBV6-1; J gene: TRBJ1-1; clone size: few; CDR3 protein: CASIAVPHDHFKAFF; CDR3 DNA: TGTGCCAGCATTGCCGTTCCGCACGACCACTTCAAAGCTTTCTTT
D gene: NA; V gene: TRBV6-1; J gene: TRBJ1-1; clone size: NA; CDR3 protein: CASIGRQEGNTEAFF; CDR3 DNA: TGTGCCAGCATAGGTCGACAGGAAGGGAACACTGAAGCTTTCTTT
D gene: TRBD2; V gene: TRBV15; J gene: TRBJ2-5; clone size: few; CDR3 protein: CATSSPSGGRETQYF; CDR3 DNA: TGTGCCACCAGCAGTCCTAGCGGGGGGCGGGAGACCCAGTACTTC
D gene: TRBD2; V gene: TRBV20-1; J gene: TRBJ2-1; clone size: NA; CDR3 protein: CSALGRRERYNEQFF; CDR3 DNA: TGCAGTGCCCTCGGAAGGCGGGAGCGGTACAATGAGCAGTTCTTC
D gene: NA; V gene: TRBV7-8; J gene: TRBJ1-5; clone size: medium-sized; CDR3 protein: CASSQREGPQPQHF; CDR3 DNA: TGTGCCAGCAGTCAAAGGGAGGGGCCTCAGCCCCAGCATTTT
D gene: TRBD1; V gene: TRBV2; J gene: TRBJ1-6; clone size: NA; CDR3 protein: CASRDRGSPFHF; CDR3 DNA: TGTGCCAGCAGGGACAGGGGATCACCCTTCCACTTT
D gene: TRBD2; V gene: TRBV20-1; J gene: TRBJ2-7; clone size: few; CDR3 protein: CSFTSGNYEQYF; CDR3 DNA: TGCAGTTTCACTAGCGGGAACTACGAGCAGTACTTC
D gene: NA; V gene: TRBV7-3; J gene: TRBJ2-2; clone size: few; CDR3 protein: CASRADGTGELFF; CDR3 DNA: TGTGCCAGCAGGGCAGATGGCACCGGGGAGCTGTTTTTT
D gene: NA; V gene: TRBV20-1; J gene: TRBJ2-1; clone size: NA; CDR3 protein: CSASRGALGNEQFF; CDR3 DNA: TGCAGTGCTAGTCGGGGGGCACTTGGGAATGAGCAGTTCTTC
D gene: NA; V gene: TRBV19; J gene: TRBJ1-5; clone size: few; CDR3 protein: CASNVLGALRPQHF; CDR3 DNA: TGTGCCAGTAACGTCCTAGGGGCGTTGAGGCCCCAGCATTTT
D gene: TRBD2; V gene: TRBV11-3; J gene: TRBJ2-5; clone size: once; CDR3 protein: CASSPAGFLRETQYF; CDR3 DNA: TGTGCCAGCAGCCCAGCGGGATTCTTAAGAGAGACCCAGTACTTC
D gene: NA; V gene: TRBV20-1; J gene: TRBJ2-7; clone size: NA; CDR3 protein: CSARDKGGPSSEQYF; CDR3 DNA: TGCAGTGCTAGAGATAAGGGGGGACCAAGCTCCGAGCAGTACTTC
D gene: TRBD2; V gene: TRBV20-1; J gene: TRBJ2-2; clone size: NA; CDR3 protein: CSARPTSGGDTRTGELFF; CDR3 DNA: TGCAGTGCGCGACCGACTAGCGGGGGCGACACGAGGACCGGGGAGCTGTTTTTT
D gene: NA; V gene: TRBV30; J gene: TRBJ1-2; clone size: NA; CDR3 protein: CAWSVPQDGGYTF; CDR3 DNA: TGTGCCTGGAGTGTACCCCAGGATGGGGGCTACACCTTC
D gene: NA; V gene: TRBV15; J gene: TRBJ2-2; clone size: NA; CDR3 protein: CATSRVGPGELFF; CDR3 DNA: TGTGCCACCAGCAGAGTGGGGCCCGGGGAGCTGTTTTTT
D gene: NA; V gene: TRBV7-2; J gene: TRBJ2-7; clone size: NA; CDR3 protein: CASSTNYLYGQYF; CDR3 DNA: TGTGCCAGCAGCACAAATTACTTGTACGGGCAGTACTTC
D gene: TRBD2; V gene: TRBV4-2; J gene: TRBJ2-3; clone size: NA; CDR3 protein: CASSFNPPSGGRGKDTQYF; CDR3 DNA: TGTGCCAGCAGCTTCAACCCGCCTAGCGGGGGGCGAGGGAAAGATACGCAGTATTTT
D gene: NA; V gene: TRBV2; J gene: TRBJ2-3; clone size: NA; CDR3 protein: CASRPRATDTQYF; CDR3 DNA: TGTGCCAGCAGACCCCGGGCCACAGATACGCAGTATTTT
D gene: NA; V gene: TRBV11-3; J gene: TRBJ2-7; clone size: NA; CDR3 protein: CASSFTASYEQYF; CDR3 DNA: TGTGCCAGCAGCTTTACTGCAAGCTACGAGCAGTACTTC
D gene: NA; V gene: TRBV18; J gene: TRBJ2-7; clone size: once; CDR3 protein: CASSPIREVYEQYF; CDR3 DNA: TGTGCCAGCTCACCAATCAGGGAAGTCTACGAGCAGTACTTC
D gene: NA; V gene: TRBV10-3; J gene: TRBJ2-3; clone size: few; CDR3 protein: CAISENGGAGDTQYF; CDR3 DNA: TGTGCCATCAGTGAGAATGGGGGGGCAGGAGATACGCAGTATTTT
D gene: TRBD1; V gene: TRBV6-5; J gene: TRBJ1-5; clone size: NA; CDR3 protein: CASTGTSGGGNQPQHF; CDR3 DNA: TGTGCCAGCACCGGAACCTCAGGGGGCGGCAATCAGCCCCAGCATTTT
D gene: TRBD1; V gene: TRBV7-7; J gene: TRBJ2-5; clone size: NA; CDR3 protein: CASSLGSGGKTQYF; CDR3 DNA: TGTGCTAGCAGCTTAGGCTCAGGGGGTAAGACCCAGTACTTC
D gene: TRBD1; V gene: TRBV20-1; J gene: TRBJ1-1; clone size: few; CDR3 protein: CSAPRRDSRTEAFF; CDR3 DNA: TGCAGTGCTCCTCGTAGGGACAGTCGGACTGAAGCTTTCTTT